This TCR beta chain was recovered during a study of cytomegalovirus exposure and HLA in healthy donors. Study at large: The study's early data release held about 85 million unique TCRs from HLA-typed donors. Regarding the study as a whole: Investigators reported 150 to 200 TCR beta chains as tied to cytomegalovirus. Association of a missense DCLRE1C variant with TCR beta V- and J-gene trimming was reported in a later analysis. Several of the most significant clusters were apparently associated with common viral pathogens in a later analysis.

J was trimmed by 4 bases and V by 0 bases; bases with no gene match: 3. Germline V gene data show CDR1 as SGHRS and CDR2 as YFSETQ. The CDR3 has 14 amino acids. The PCR ran on 60 Vbeta and 13 Jbeta primers. This table comes from immunoSEQ multiplex PCR, and its TCRdb copy is limited to in-frame clones, with some not included. The profile shows approximately 150,000 clones, less than 85% of them singletons. Comment on this clone: Its antigen is undetermined. Within the sample, other DNA sequences also encode this same CDR3.

The clonotype was recovered from a man aged 55 to 70 in good health and CMV-seronegative. The sample comprised PBMCs. The chain uses TRBV5-1 and TRBJ1-2; 7 bases agree with TRBD1. In nucleotides, the CDR3 is TGCGCCAGCAGCTTGGAGGGGGCCGGCTATGGCTACACCTTC. Translating it yields CASSLEGAGYGYTF.